The rows below give T cell receptor beta chains drawn from one sample of a study of T-cell reconstitution after alpha-beta-depleted transplantation in children. One entry per CDR3 protein results from TCRdb running MiXCR on the PCR reads. The sample lists about 870,000 distinct CDR3 sequences, roughly 16% occurring once. The material was PBMCs, mostly from graft donor cells, obtained 360 days after TCRalphabeta/CD19-depleted stem cell transplant. The receptors originated from a male patient younger than 18 who had a stem cell transplant for acute lymphoblastic leukemia, so the T cells may come from the graft donor. The CDR3 runs from the conserved cysteine through the conserved F or W.

>TRBV12-3/TRBV12-4|TRBJ2-1
CASSLEGRNPLSPQFF
>TRBV18|TRBJ2-7
CASSPPGADEQYF
>TRBV5-1|TRBJ2-2
CASSPTEGLITGELFF
>TRBV2|TRBJ2-1
CASILATSGGYNEQFF
>TRBV24-1|TRBJ2-3
CATSDPTDSRTDTQYF
>TRBV20-1|TRBJ1-5
CSAREYGSLSINQPQHF
>TRBV7-9|TRBJ2-5
CASSHPRIPAVGETQYF
>TRBV7-9|TRBJ1-3
CASSLAQASGNTIYF
>TRBV5-1|TRBJ1-2
CASSLLGGDYGYTF
>TRBV7-3|TRBJ2-1
CASSLLLAESSYNEQFF
>TRBV5-1|TRBJ1-4
CASSRRTGGSEEKLFF
>TRBV6-5|TRBJ2-7
CASSYSWRQGGSYEQYF
>TRBV6-1|TRBJ1-5
CASRIQGYNQPQHF
>TRBV19|TRBJ1-2
CASRLPFIANYGYTF
>TRBV6-5|TRBJ2-1
CASSFRTSGSYNEQFF
>TRBV7-2|TRBJ2-3
CASSLDTGGDTQYF
>TRBV29-1|TRBJ2-1
CSAPGTNTEQFF
>TRBV25-1|TRBJ2-5
CASSESLRASDF
>TRBV11-2|TRBJ1-2
CASSLGTGGATNYGYTF
>TRBV4-1|TRBJ2-3
CASSPGLANTDTQYF
>TRBV12-3/TRBV12-4|TRBJ2-4
CASLTQGALGGIQYF
>TRBV5-1|TRBJ2-5
CASSTYPSSGEETQYF